This T cell receptor beta chain was sequenced for a study of CD8+CD57+ T cells in acquired aplastic anemia. Using genomic DNA as the template, TCR beta VDJ and CDR3 profiling was carried out. TCRdb independently ran MiXCR on the reads; one entry per CDR3 protein. The repertoire holds approximately 250,000 distinct CDR3 sequences, with approximately 79% as singletons. Those patients picked for sequencing had displayed CD8+CD57+ cell expansion on flow cytometry. Trimming stripped 1 base from V and 7 bases from J, with 11 bases between. This CDR3 has 15 residues. Per the germline V gene, CDR1 is SGHVS and CDR2 is FQNEAQ.

Sequenced sample: sorted CD4+, CD8+, or CD8+CD57+ T cells (not recorded which) from PBMCs. The TCR was taken from a human donor with aplastic anemia. The J gene is TRBJ1-6, the V gene TRBV7-8; the D gene is possibly TRBD1 (6 bases). The CDR3, as DNA: TGTGCCAGCAGCTTAGGAACAGGGACCAATTCACCCCTCCACTTT. Its protein is CASSLGTGTNSPLHF.